Listed below are T cell receptor beta chains from one sample, sequenced in a study of blood T cell repertoires in COVID-19. TCRdb's table, derived via immunoSEQ multiplex PCR, lists solely in-frame clones and lacks some. This repertoire shows under 200,000 clones, approximately 85% found once; its top ten account for 8% to 8.5%. The source material was peripheral blood. The receptors stem from a woman aged 55-70 years with COVID-19, enrolled during active disease. Each CDR3 is given with its conserved first and last residue. The D gene is left open where the match is weak. Clone size appears in some rows only: once, few, many, or a class for an expanded clone.

>TRBV28|TRBJ2-3|few|TRBD2
CASSVTSGGTSSTDTQYF
TGTGCCAGCAGTGTCACTAGCGGGGGAACTTCTAGCACAGATACGCAGTATTTT
>TRBV27|TRBJ2-1|.|TRBD1
CASSPGQATYNEQFF
TGTGCCAGCAGTCCCGGACAGGCCACCTACAATGAGCAGTTCTTC
>TRBV3-1/TRBV3-2|TRBJ2-5|.|TRBD1
CASSQALKSLTGQETQYF
TGTGCCAGCAGCCAAGCACTTAAAAGCTTGACAGGGCAAGAGACCCAGTACTTC
>TRBV5-3|TRBJ2-2|.|TRBD2
CARSWTSGGTIGELFF
TGTGCCAGAAGCTGGACTAGCGGGGGGACCATCGGGGAGCTGTTTTTT
>TRBV6-5|TRBJ1-5|.|TRBD1
CASRTGGSNQPQHF
TGTGCCAGCAGAACAGGGGGGAGCAATCAGCCCCAGCATTTT
>TRBV3-1/TRBV3-2|TRBJ2-1|few|TRBD2
CASSLTAGGPRDNEQFF
TGTGCCAGCAGCCTTACAGCGGGAGGGCCTCGGGACAATGAGCAGTTCTTC
>TRBV30|TRBJ2-5|.|TRBD2
CAWNSGGETQYF
TGTGCCTGGAATAGCGGGGGGGAGACCCAGTACTTC
>TRBV6-5|TRBJ2-7|.|TRBD1
CASSWGQGAEAYEQYF
TGTGCCAGCAGTTGGGGACAGGGGGCCGAAGCCTACGAGCAGTACTTC
>TRBV7-6|TRBJ1-1|.|TRBD1
CASSSRRQGETEAFF
TGTGCCAGCAGCTCCAGACGACAGGGGGAAACTGAAGCTTTCTTT
>TRBV7-9|TRBJ2-3|.|.
CASSPVGATQYF
TGTGCCAGCAGCCCGGTGGGGGCTACGCAGTATTTT
>TRBV5-8|TRBJ2-7|.|TRBD1
CASSLLRTGGEQYF
TGTGCCAGCAGCTTGTTAAGAACAGGGGGCGAGCAGTACTTC
>TRBV6-2/TRBV6-3|TRBJ2-1|.|TRBD2
CASSLLAGGSTEQFF
TGTGCCAGCAGTTTACTAGCGGGAGGGTCGACTGAGCAGTTCTTC
>TRBV4-3|TRBJ1-5|.|.
CASSQSGDQPQHF
TGCGCCAGCAGCCAATCCGGGGATCAGCCCCAGCATTTT
>TRBV4-2|TRBJ1-3|.|TRBD1
CASSPDQRGPGNTIYF
TGTGCCAGCAGCCCGGACCAGAGGGGGCCTGGAAACACCATATATTTT
>TRBV7-3|TRBJ1-3|.|.
CASSLGPIGSGNTIYF
TGTGCCAGCAGCTTGGGGCCTATCGGTTCTGGAAACACCATATATTTT
>TRBV19|TRBJ1-2|.|.
CASSRATGSGYTF
TGTGCCAGTAGTCGAGCTACAGGATCCGGCTACACCTTC
>TRBV19|TRBJ2-1|few|TRBD2
CASSLKRGTGEQFF
TGTGCCAGTAGTCTTAAGCGGGGGACCGGTGAGCAGTTCTTC
>TRBV4-3|TRBJ2-3|.|.
CASSQGTTLGDTQYF
TGCGCCAGCAGCCAAGGGACTACCCTCGGGGATACGCAGTATTTT
>TRBV9|TRBJ2-1|.|.
CASSPQVFDEQFF
TGTGCCAGCAGCCCCCAGGTCTTCGATGAGCAGTTCTTC
>TRBV7-8|TRBJ2-5|.|.
CASSLSTRTQETQYF
TGTGCCAGCAGCTTATCCACTAGGACCCAAGAGACCCAGTACTTC
>TRBV6-2/TRBV6-3|TRBJ2-7|.|TRBD2
CASGRASGYYEQYF
TGTGCCAGCGGCCGGGCTAGCGGGTACTACGAGCAGTACTTC
>TRBV29-1|TRBJ1-4|.|.
CSIRQDEKLFF
TGCAGCATTAGACAGGATGAAAAACTGTTTTTT
>TRBV6-2/TRBV6-3|TRBJ2-7|.|TRBD1
CASSYSIQGAKGNF
TGTGCCAGCAGTTACTCGATTCAGGGGGCAAAGGGGAACTTC
>TRBV2|TRBJ1-4|.|.
CASSDGVNEKLFF
TGTGCCAGCAGTGATGGAGTTAATGAAAAACTGTTTTTT
>TRBV5-5|TRBJ1-1|.|.
CASSLEPNTEAFF
TGTGCCAGCAGCTTGGAGCCGAACACTGAAGCTTTCTTT
>TRBV7-7|TRBJ2-5|.|.
CASSLTGNIQETQYF
TGTGCTAGCAGCTTAACAGGGAACATCCAAGAGACCCAGTACTTC
>TRBV18|TRBJ2-3|once|TRBD2
CASSPLVTSVDTQYF
TGTGCCAGCTCACCACTCGTGACTAGCGTAGATACGCAGTATTTT
>TRBV12-5|TRBJ2-6|once|.
CASGLVHPGKRGSGANVLTF
TGTGCTAGTGGTTTGGTCCACCCGGGGAAACGAGGATCTGGGGCCAACGTCCTGACTTTC
>TRBV7-8|TRBJ1-5|.|.
CASSLAGKPQPQHF
TGTGCCAGCAGCTTAGCCGGGAAGCCCCAGCCCCAGCATTTT
>TRBV7-8|TRBJ1-6|.|TRBD1
CASSLGLRTGDSPLHF
TGTGCCAGCAGCTTAGGATTGAGGACAGGAGATTCACCCCTCCACTTT
>TRBV7-9|TRBJ1-1|.|.
CASSPLGAENTEAFF
TGTGCCAGCAGCCCTTTAGGGGCAGAGAACACTGAAGCTTTCTTT